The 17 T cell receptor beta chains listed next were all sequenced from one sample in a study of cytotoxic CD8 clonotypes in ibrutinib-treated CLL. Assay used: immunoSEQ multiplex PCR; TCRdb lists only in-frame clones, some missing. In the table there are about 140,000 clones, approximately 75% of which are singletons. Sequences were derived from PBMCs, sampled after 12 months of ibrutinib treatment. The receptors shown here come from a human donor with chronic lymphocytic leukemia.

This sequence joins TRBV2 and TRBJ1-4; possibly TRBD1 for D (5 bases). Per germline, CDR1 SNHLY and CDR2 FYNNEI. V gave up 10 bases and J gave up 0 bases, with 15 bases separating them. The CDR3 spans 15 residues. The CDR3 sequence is CATTPDSSTNEKLFF. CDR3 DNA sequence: TGTGCCACCACCCCAGACAGTTCAACTAATGAAAAACTGTTTTTT.

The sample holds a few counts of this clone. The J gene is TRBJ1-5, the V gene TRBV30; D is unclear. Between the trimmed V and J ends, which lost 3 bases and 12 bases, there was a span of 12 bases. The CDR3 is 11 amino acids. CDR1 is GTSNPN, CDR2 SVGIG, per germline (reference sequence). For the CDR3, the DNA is TGTGCCTGGAGGGCCGGTGGGGTCCAGCATTTT. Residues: CAWRAGGVQHF.

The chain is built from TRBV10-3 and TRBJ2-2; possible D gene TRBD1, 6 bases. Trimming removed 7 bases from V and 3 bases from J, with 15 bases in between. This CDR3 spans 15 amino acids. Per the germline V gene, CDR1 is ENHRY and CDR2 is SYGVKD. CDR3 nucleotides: TGTGCCATCAAGTCCGGGACACACTACACCGGGGAGCTGTTTTTT. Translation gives CAIKSGTHYTGELFF.

DNA for the CDR3: TGTGCCAGCAGCTTGGACAGCTCCCCCAATCAGCCCCAGCATTTT. Encoded protein: CASSLDSSPNQPQHF. V and J are TRBV5-4 and TRBJ1-5, with D uncertain. This CDR3 comprises 15 residues. Trimming removed 0 bases from V and 3 bases from J, with 10 bases in between. CDR1 and CDR2 (germline): SGHNT, YYREEE (reference sequence).

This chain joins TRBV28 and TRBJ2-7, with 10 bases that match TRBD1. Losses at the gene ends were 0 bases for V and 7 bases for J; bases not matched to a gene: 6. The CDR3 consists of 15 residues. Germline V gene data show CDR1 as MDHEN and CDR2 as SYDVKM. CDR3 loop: CASSLWGQGSGEQYF. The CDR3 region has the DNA TGTGCCAGCAGTTTATGGGGACAGGGGTCGGGGGAGCAGTACTTC.

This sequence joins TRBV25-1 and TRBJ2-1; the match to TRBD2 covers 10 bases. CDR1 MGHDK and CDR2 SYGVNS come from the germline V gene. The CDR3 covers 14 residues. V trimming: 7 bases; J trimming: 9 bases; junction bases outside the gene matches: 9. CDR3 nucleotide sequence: TGTGCCAGCATGGCTAGCGGGAGCGCCGGTGAGCAGTTCTTC. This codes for CASMASGSAGEQFF.

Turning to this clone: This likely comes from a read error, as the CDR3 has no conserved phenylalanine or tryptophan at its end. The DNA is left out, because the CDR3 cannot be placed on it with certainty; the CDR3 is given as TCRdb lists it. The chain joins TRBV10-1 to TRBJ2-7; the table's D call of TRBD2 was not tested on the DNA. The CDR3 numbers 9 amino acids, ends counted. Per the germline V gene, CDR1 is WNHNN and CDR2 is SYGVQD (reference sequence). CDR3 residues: CASSELGVL.

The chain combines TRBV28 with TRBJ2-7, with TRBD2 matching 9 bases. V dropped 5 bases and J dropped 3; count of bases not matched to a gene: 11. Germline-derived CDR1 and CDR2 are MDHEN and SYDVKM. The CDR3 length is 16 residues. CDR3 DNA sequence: TGTGCCAGCAGTGTTGTCGGCGGGAGGGCCTACTACGAGCAGTACTTC. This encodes CASSVVGGRAYYEQYF.

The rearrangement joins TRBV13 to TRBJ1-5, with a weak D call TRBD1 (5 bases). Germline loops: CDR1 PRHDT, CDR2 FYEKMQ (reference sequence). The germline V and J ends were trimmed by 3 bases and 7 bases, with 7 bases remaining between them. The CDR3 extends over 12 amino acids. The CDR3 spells CASSFWGQPQHF. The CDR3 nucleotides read TGTGCCAGCAGCTTTTGGGGGCAGCCCCAGCATTTT.

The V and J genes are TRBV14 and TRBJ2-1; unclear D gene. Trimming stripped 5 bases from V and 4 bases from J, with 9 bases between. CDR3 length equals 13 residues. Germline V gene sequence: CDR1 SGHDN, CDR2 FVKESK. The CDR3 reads CASSYTTYNEQFF. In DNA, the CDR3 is TGTGCCAGCAGCTATACAACTTACAATGAGCAGTTCTTC.

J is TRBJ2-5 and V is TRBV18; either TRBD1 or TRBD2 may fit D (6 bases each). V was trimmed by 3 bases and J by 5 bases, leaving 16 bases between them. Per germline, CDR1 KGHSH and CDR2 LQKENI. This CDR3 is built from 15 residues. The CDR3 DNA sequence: TGTGCCAGCTCACCCCCGTGGGGGGCTACGGAGACCCAGTACTTC. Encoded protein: CASSPPWGATETQYF.

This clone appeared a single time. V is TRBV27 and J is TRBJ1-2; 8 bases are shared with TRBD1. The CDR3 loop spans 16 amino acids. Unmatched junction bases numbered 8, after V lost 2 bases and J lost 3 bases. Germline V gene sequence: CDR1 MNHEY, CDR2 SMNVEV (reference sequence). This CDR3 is CASSLGQGATYYGYTF. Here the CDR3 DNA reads TGTGCCAGCAGTTTAGGGCAGGGGGCTACCTACTATGGCTACACCTTC.

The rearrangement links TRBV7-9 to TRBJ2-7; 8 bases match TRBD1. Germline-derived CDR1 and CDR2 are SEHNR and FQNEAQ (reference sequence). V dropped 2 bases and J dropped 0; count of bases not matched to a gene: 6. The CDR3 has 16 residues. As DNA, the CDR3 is TGTGCCAGCAGCTTACTACGGGACAGGAGCTCCTACGAGCAGTACTTC. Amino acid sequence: CASSLLRDRSSYEQYF.

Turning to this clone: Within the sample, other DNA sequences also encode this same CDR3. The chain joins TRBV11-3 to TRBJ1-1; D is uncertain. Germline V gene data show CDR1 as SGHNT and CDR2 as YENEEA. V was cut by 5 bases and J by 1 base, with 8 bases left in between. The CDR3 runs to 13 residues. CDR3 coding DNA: TGTGCCAGCAGCCTTCAAGAGAACACTGAAGCTTTCTTT. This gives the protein CASSLQENTEAFF.

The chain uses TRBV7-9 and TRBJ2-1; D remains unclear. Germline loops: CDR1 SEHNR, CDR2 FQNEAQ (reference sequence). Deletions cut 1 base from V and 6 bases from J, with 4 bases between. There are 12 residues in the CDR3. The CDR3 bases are TGTGCCAGCAGCTTAGGCAGCAATGAGCAGTTCTTC. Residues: CASSLGSNEQFF.

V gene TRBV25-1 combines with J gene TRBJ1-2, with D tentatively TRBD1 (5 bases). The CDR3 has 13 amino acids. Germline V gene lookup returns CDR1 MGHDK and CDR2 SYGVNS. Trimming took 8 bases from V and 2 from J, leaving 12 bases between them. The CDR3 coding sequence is TGTGCCAGCCTCCAATGGGGGAACTATGGCTACACCTTC. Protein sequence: CASLQWGNYGYTF.

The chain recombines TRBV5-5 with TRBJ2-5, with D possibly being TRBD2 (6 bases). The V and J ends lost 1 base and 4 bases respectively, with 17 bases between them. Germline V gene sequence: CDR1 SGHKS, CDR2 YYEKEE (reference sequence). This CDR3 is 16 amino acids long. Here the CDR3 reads CASSLFGLTAGETQYF. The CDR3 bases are TGTGCCAGCAGCTTGTTCGGACTAACAGCGGGAGAGACCCAGTACTTC. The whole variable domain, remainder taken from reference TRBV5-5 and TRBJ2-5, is DAGVTQSPTHLIKTRGQQVTLRCSPISGHKSVSWYQQVLGQGPQFIFQYYEKEERGRGNFPDRFSARQFPNYSSELNVNALLLGDSALYLCASSLFGLTAGETQYFGPGTRLLVL.